Each of the 32 T cell receptor beta chains below was sequenced from the same sample in a study of T cells in Graves' hyperthyroidism and ophthalmopathy. RNA transcripts were the template for amplifying TCR beta CDR3 regions. The TCR CDR3 first-round RT-PCR relied on the HTBI primer set. TCRdb fed the multiplex PCR reads into MiXCR, producing one record per CDR3 protein. The sample has under 350,000 distinct CDR3 sequences; about 15% are singletons. The sequencing sample was made of blood. These receptors all come from an older woman with Graves' ophthalmopathy.

This clonotype was found many times. In nucleotides, the CDR3 is TGTGCCAGCAGCTTAGAACCGGGTCGAGACATTCAGTACTTC. It translates to CASSLEPGRDIQYF. This chain links TRBV11-2 with TRBJ2-4; no firm D call. Deletions cut 0 bases from V and 8 bases from J, with 11 bases between. Per the germline V gene, CDR1 is SGHAT and CDR2 is FQNNGV. The CDR3 runs 14 residues.

This sequence joins TRBV4-1 and TRBJ1-4; 8 bases are shared with TRBD1. V was pared by 8 bases and J by 2 bases, with 4 bases of the junction left unmatched. There are 14 residues in the CDR3. Looked up from germline, CDR1 is MGHRA and CDR2 is YSYEKL. DNA for the CDR3: TGCGCCAGCTGGACAGGGAGGACTAATGAAAAACTGTTTTTT. It specifies CASWTGRTNEKLFF.

Regarding this clonotype: This may be a read error, as it is one base from a much larger clone. The chain carries TRBV5-1 and TRBJ2-1, with 8 bases matching TRBD1. The CDR3 has 15 amino acids. Germline assignment: CDR1 SGHRS and CDR2 YFSETQ. V shed 5 bases, J shed 2 bases, and the junction held 6 bases outside the gene matches. For the CDR3, the DNA is TGCGCCAGCAGGTCGGGACAGGAACCCTACAATGAGCAGTTCTTC. Translating it yields CASRSGQEPYNEQFF.

The V and J genes are TRBV28 and TRBJ1-1; 11 nucleotides agree with TRBD1. CDR1 is MDHEN and CDR2 is SYDVKM in the germline V gene. This CDR3 has 16 amino acids. V shed 6 bases and J 6 bases; nucleotides not matched to a gene: 12. CDR3 in amino acids: CASRLTGQGEIAEAFF. Written as DNA, the CDR3 is TGTGCCAGCAGACTCACGGGACAGGGGGAAATCGCTGAAGCTTTCTTT.

In its sample, this clonotype was seen many times. The gene calls are TRBV6-5 and TRBJ2-1; a weak D match, TRBD2 (6 bases). Deletions cut 4 bases from V and 4 bases from J, with 17 bases between. This CDR3 spans 16 amino acids. CDR1 and CDR2 (germline): MNHEY, SVGAGI. The CDR3 protein is CASSFATRFFYNEQFF. In nucleotides, the CDR3 is TGTGCCAGCAGTTTCGCGACTAGGTTCTTTTACAATGAGCAGTTCTTC.

This clonotype came up a few times. The rearrangement joins TRBV19 to TRBJ1-2; D ambiguous. Trimming took off 1 base at V and 5 bases at J, with 14 bases between the two ends. Germline V gene data show CDR1 as LNHDA and CDR2 as SQIVND (reference sequence). The CDR3 contains 15 residues. CDR3 protein: CASSIGSIYQYGYTF. CDR3 in DNA: TGTGCCAGTAGTATAGGGTCCATTTACCAGTATGGCTACACCTTC.

This chain joins TRBV5-1 and TRBJ1-1; possibly TRBD1 for D (6 bases). This CDR3 contains 13 residues. Trimming cost V 0 bases and J 11 bases, with 14 bases left between them. Looked up from germline, CDR1 is SGHRS and CDR2 is YFSETQ. CDR3 amino acids: CASSLAGGRVAFF. The DNA of the CDR3 is TGCGCCAGCAGCTTGGCTGGGGGCAGGGTGGCTTTCTTT.

V is TRBV15 and J is TRBJ1-5; D uncertain. Germline assignment: CDR1 LNHNV and CDR2 YYDKDF (reference sequence). This CDR3 contains 14 residues. The V end was cut by 6 bases, the J end by 6 bases, with 15 bases between. The CDR3 nucleotides are TGTGCCACCAGGATCGGGCAGGTCGGTCAGCCCCAGCATTTT. This encodes CATRIGQVGQPQHF.

The rearrangement links TRBV13 to TRBJ2-1, with a weak D call TRBD1 (6 bases). The germline V and J ends were trimmed by 0 bases and 6 bases, with 9 bases remaining between them. This CDR3 comprises 14 residues. Germline CDR1 PRHDT, CDR2 FYEKMQ (reference sequence). CDR3 sequence (DNA): TGTGCCAGCAGCTTAGGACAGGGCAGCAATGAGCAGTTCTTC. Translation: CASSLGQGSNEQFF.

This clonotype was counted at least ten times. This chain links TRBV27 with TRBJ2-5; TRBD2 aligns across 8 bases. V dropped 6 bases and J dropped 5; count of bases not matched to a gene: 8. The CDR3 length is 14 residues. Germline loops: CDR1 MNHEY, CDR2 SMNVEV (reference sequence). The CDR3 DNA reads TGTGCCAGCAGACAATCCGGGACTAGGGAGACCCAGTACTTC. This codes for CASRQSGTRETQYF.

This clonotype showed up just a few times. The CDR3 nucleotides read TGTGCCAGCAGCTTGGTGGGGGCCGCCTACAATGAGCAGTTCTTC. The encoded protein is CASSLVGAAYNEQFF. The J gene is TRBJ2-1, the V gene TRBV5-6, with a tentative D call TRBD1 (6 bases). V was cut by 0 bases and J by 2 bases, with 9 bases left in between. This CDR3 spans 15 amino acids. Per germline, CDR1 SGHDT and CDR2 YYEEEE.

This clonotype has just a few counts. This chain joins TRBV19 and TRBJ1-5, with D perhaps TRBD1 (5 bases). CDR3 length: 15 amino acids. With 5 bases removed from V and 0 bases from J, the gap between germline ends came to 11 bases. Per germline, CDR1 LNHDA and CDR2 SQIVND (reference sequence). Here the CDR3 reads CASSFTGYSNQPQHF. The CDR3 DNA is TGTGCCAGTAGTTTTACAGGTTATAGCAATCAGCCCCAGCATTTT.

This sequence joins TRBV9 and TRBJ2-4; tentatively, D is TRBD2 (7 bases). The CDR3 loop spans 16 amino acids. CDR1 is SGDLS, CDR2 YYNGEE, per germline. Deletions cut 3 bases from V and 1 base from J, with 14 bases between. Here the CDR3 reads CASSGGGGPAKNIQYF. CDR3 nucleotide sequence: TGTGCCAGCAGCGGGGGGGGGGGGCCGGCCAAAAACATTCAGTACTTC.

This clonotype has ten or more counts. The rearrangement joins TRBV7-2 to TRBJ2-4; TRBD2 agrees at 8 bases. The CDR3 loop spans 19 amino acids. With V trimmed by 5 bases and J by 0 bases, 15 bases remained unmatched. Germline loops: CDR1 SGHTA, CDR2 FQGNSA. The CDR3 here is CASSPPLAESFLAKNIQYF. The CDR3, as DNA: TGTGCCAGCAGCCCCCCACTAGCGGAATCCTTTCTAGCCAAAAACATTCAGTACTTC.

This clonotype was detected only once. CDR3 loop: CASRLGSGGTTGELFF. In nucleotides, the CDR3 is TGTGCCAGCAGGTTGGGTAGCGGGGGGACCACCGGGGAGCTGTTTTTT. The chain joins TRBV7-2 to TRBJ2-2; 10 bases map to TRBD2. Germline assignment: CDR1 SGHTA and CDR2 FQGNSA. The V and J ends lost 6 bases and 4 bases, in that order; junction bases with no gene match: 8. The CDR3 totals 16 residues.

This clonotype appeared many times. The V gene is TRBV29-1, the J gene TRBJ1-4, with D unresolved. CDR3 length: 14 residues. V lost 4 bases and J lost 8, with 17 bases in between. The germline gives CDR1 SQVTM, CDR2 ANQGSEA. The CDR3, as DNA: TGCAGCGTTGCCCCGGAATACCCTGGGGAAAAACTGTTTTTT. It is translated as CSVAPEYPGEKLFF.

This clonotype has a count of ten or more. This chain joins TRBV28 and TRBJ1-2; D not resolved. The V gene's germline CDR1 is MDHEN and CDR2 SYDVKM. Trimming pared 6 bases from V and 8 bases from J, leaving 19 bases between. The CDR3 length is 14 residues. The CDR3 nucleotides read TGTGCCAGCAGCCCCGGACTCCGCATGAGGGGCTACACCTTC. Amino acid sequence: CASSPGLRMRGYTF.

This clonotype was recorded many times. V is TRBV20-1 and J is TRBJ1-5, with 8 bases lining up with TRBD1. The CDR3 length is 13 residues. V gave up 5 bases and J gave up 7 bases; unmatched junction bases: 7. Germline V gives CDR1 DFQATT, CDR2 SNEGSKA (reference sequence). CDR3 DNA: TGCAGTGCTGAGACAGGGGTCAACCAGCCCCAGCATTTT. This gives the protein CSAETGVNQPQHF.

V is TRBV28 and J is TRBJ2-1; the D gene is possibly TRBD1 (5 bases). Trimming took 3 bases from V and 10 from J, leaving 13 bases between them. CDR3 length: 13 amino acids. CDR1 and CDR2 (germline): MDHEN, SYDVKM. The CDR3 spells CASSFDSREEQFF. The CDR3 bases are TGTGCCAGCAGTTTTGACAGCAGGGAAGAGCAGTTCTTC.

This clonotype occurred many times. V usage is TRBV11-2 and J usage is TRBJ1-6, with 7 bases aligning to TRBD1. J lost 7 bases, V lost 10 bases, and 10 bases had no gene match. This CDR3 contains 14 residues. Germline CDR1 is SGHAT and CDR2 is FQNNGV. The CDR3 sequence: CATRYGTANSPLHF. CDR3 bases: TGTGCCACCCGCTATGGGACAGCAAATTCACCCCTCCACTTT.

The rearrangement links TRBV15 to TRBJ1-5; 10 positions match TRBD1. Trimming removed 7 bases from V and 1 base from J; junction bases left unmatched: 10. The germline V gene encodes CDR1 LNHNV and CDR2 YYDKDF (reference sequence). This CDR3 has 17 amino acids. The CDR3 loop reads CATTTDRGLPSNQPQHF. CDR3 nucleotide sequence: TGTGCCACCACTACGGACAGGGGGTTACCGAGCAATCAGCCCCAGCATTTT.

CDR3 protein: CSVAPPGQVSSGANVLTF. The CDR3 nucleotides read TGCAGCGTCGCGCCTCCGGGACAGGTTTCCTCTGGGGCCAACGTCCTGACTTTC. The chain couples TRBV29-1 to TRBJ2-6; TRBD1 matches at 8 bases. CDR3 length equals 18 residues. CDR1 and CDR2 (germline): SQVTM, ANQGSEA. The V gene end was trimmed by 6 bases and the J gene end by 0 bases; junction bases not matched to a gene: 13.

The V call is TRBV20-1, the J call TRBJ1-2, with 9 bases matching TRBD1. Germline CDR1 DFQATT, CDR2 SNEGSKA (reference sequence). The CDR3 consists of 13 residues. The V and J ends lost 5 bases and 8 bases, in that order; junction bases with no gene match: 9. The CDR3 bases are TGCAGTGCTCCGACAGGGGGAGGTTGGGGCTACACCTTC. Protein product: CSAPTGGGWGYTF.

V and J are TRBV6-5 and TRBJ2-4; 11 bases agree with TRBD2. This CDR3 is built from 17 residues. J lost 2 bases, V lost 10 bases, and 13 bases had no gene match. Germline values: CDR1 MNHEY, CDR2 SVGAGI. The CDR3, as DNA: TGTGCCACCAGACTAGCGGGATTGGATTCTCCCAAAAACATTCAGTACTTC. Residues: CATRLAGLDSPKNIQYF.

The sample holds many counts of this clonotype. The chain employs TRBV7-2 and TRBJ2-7, with 11 bases matching TRBD1. Germline assignment: CDR1 SGHTA and CDR2 FQGNSA. The CDR3 spans 15 residues. V lost 6 bases, J lost 2 bases, and 6 bases stayed unmatched. This CDR3 is CASSPGTGGTYEQYF. The CDR3 coding sequence is TGTGCCAGCAGTCCCGGGACAGGGGGAACCTACGAGCAGTACTTC. The full variable domain, with the rest looked up from reference TRBV7-2 and TRBJ2-7, is GAGVSQSPSNKVTEKGKDVELRCDPISGHTALYWYRQSLGQGLEFLIYFQGNSAPDKSGLPSDRFSAERTGGSVSTLTIQRTQQEDSAVYLCASSPGTGGTYEQYFGPGTRLTVT.

This clonotype was counted ten times or more. V and J are TRBV28 and TRBJ2-2; the D gene is possibly TRBD1 (5 bases). The CDR3 contains 14 residues. In germline, CDR1 is MDHEN, CDR2 SYDVKM. The V and J ends lost 11 bases and 1 base respectively, with 14 bases between them. This CDR3 is CASFSQENTGELFF. CDR3 DNA: TGTGCCTCGTTTTCACAGGAGAACACCGGGGAGCTGTTTTTT.

This clonotype showed up just a few times. The chain uses TRBV4-3 and TRBJ2-3, with D unclear. Germline V gene lookup returns CDR1 LGHNA and CDR2 YSLEER. V was trimmed by 2 bases and J by 11 bases, leaving 14 bases between them. CDR3 length equals 13 residues. For the CDR3, the DNA is TGCGCCAGCAGCCAATTATCGACAACACAGCAGTATTTT. It codes for CASSQLSTTQQYF.

The chain recombines TRBV4-3 with TRBJ2-4; a possible D gene is TRBD2 (5 bases). Trimming left V 1 base short and J 4 bases short, with 11 bases between. Germline CDR1 is LGHNA and CDR2 is YSLEER. This CDR3 is built from 15 residues. The CDR3 loop is CASSQGGLSKNIQYF. DNA for the CDR3: TGCGCCAGCAGCCAAGGCGGGCTGAGTAAAAACATTCAGTACTTC.

This clonotype was counted many times. The chain joins TRBV24-1 to TRBJ2-3; D unclear. Germline V gene lookup returns CDR1 KGHDR and CDR2 SFDVKD. V was pared by 9 bases and J by 0 bases, with 9 bases between. The CDR3 is 13 amino acids. Written as DNA, the CDR3 is TGTGCCACCGCGGCGGAAAGCACAGATACGCAGTATTTT. As protein: CATAAESTDTQYF.

The CDR3 loop is CASSLYGGNSGNTIYF. CDR3 bases: TGCGCCAGCAGCTTGTATGGGGGAAACTCTGGAAACACCATATATTTT. The chain couples TRBV5-1 to TRBJ1-3, with D possibly TRBD1 on 5 matching bases. Between the trimmed V and J ends, which lost 1 base and 0 bases, there was a span of 11 bases. The CDR3 sequence is 16 residues long. Germline V gives CDR1 SGHRS, CDR2 YFSETQ.

This clonotype was counted ten times or more. The rearrangement joins TRBV7-9 to TRBJ2-7; D gene uncertain. CDR1 is SEHNR and CDR2 is FQNEAQ in the germline V gene (reference sequence). The V gene lost 1 base and the J gene lost 2 bases, with 6 bases spanning the gap. There are 13 residues in the CDR3. The CDR3 DNA reads as TGTGCCAGCAGCTTAGTGGGGACCTACGAGCAGTACTTC. It encodes CASSLVGTYEQYF.

This clonotype came up many times. CDR3: CASRGDRRTNTEAFF. The CDR3 nucleotides are TGTGCCAGCAGAGGAGACAGGAGAACAAACACTGAAGCTTTCTTT. The chain recombines TRBV27 with TRBJ1-1, with a weak D call TRBD1 (6 bases). This CDR3 is built from 15 residues. Germline CDR1 MNHEY, CDR2 SMNVEV (reference sequence). Trimming removed 6 bases at V and 2 bases at J, with 16 bases between.